This is a list of T cell receptor beta chains from one sample in a study of identical twins. TCRdb reanalysed the 5' RACE reads using MiXCR and keeps one entry per CDR3 protein. Here the sample spans fewer than 250,000 distinct CDR3 sequences, more than 15% being singletons. These data were likewise used in another study, on T cells expressing NK-cell markers.

Input material: CD8+ T cells sorted from blood. These receptors all come from a woman between 18 and 30 years old in good health. Each CDR3 is given without its conserved first and last residue. A D gene is named only where the DNA matches it firmly.

d_gene	v_gene	j_gene	CDR3aa
.	TRBV20-1	TRBJ2-3	SAPTTPRDTQY
.	TRBV29-1	TRBJ1-4	SGQGRGNEKLF
.	TRBV6-5	TRBJ2-7	ASSFPSGGGEQY
.	TRBV6-5	TRBJ2-5	ASSYLPPETQY
.	TRBV6-2/TRBV6-3	TRBJ2-7	ASSYSIKRVGSSYEQY
TRBD1	TRBV20-1	TRBJ1-5	SVQDGQGDSQPQH
.	TRBV30	TRBJ1-1	AWREGSEAF
.	TRBV3-1	TRBJ2-1	ASSPRNPSSYNEQF
TRBD1	TRBV27	TRBJ1-1	ASSMTGGNTEAF
TRBD2	TRBV7-9	TRBJ2-5	ASSLRSGRVETQY
.	TRBV27	TRBJ2-7	ASSLAREVAYEQY
TRBD2	TRBV29-1	TRBJ2-7	SVAASGSNEQY
.	TRBV5-1	TRBJ2-7	ASSLGTVTYEQY
.	TRBV4-3	TRBJ1-1	ASSQAHPRMNTEAF
.	TRBV14	TRBJ2-7	ASSQNRGIGLQY
.	TRBV4-2	TRBJ2-6	ASSQDWGKGANVLT
.	TRBV7-2	TRBJ1-5	ASSSARTPAQH